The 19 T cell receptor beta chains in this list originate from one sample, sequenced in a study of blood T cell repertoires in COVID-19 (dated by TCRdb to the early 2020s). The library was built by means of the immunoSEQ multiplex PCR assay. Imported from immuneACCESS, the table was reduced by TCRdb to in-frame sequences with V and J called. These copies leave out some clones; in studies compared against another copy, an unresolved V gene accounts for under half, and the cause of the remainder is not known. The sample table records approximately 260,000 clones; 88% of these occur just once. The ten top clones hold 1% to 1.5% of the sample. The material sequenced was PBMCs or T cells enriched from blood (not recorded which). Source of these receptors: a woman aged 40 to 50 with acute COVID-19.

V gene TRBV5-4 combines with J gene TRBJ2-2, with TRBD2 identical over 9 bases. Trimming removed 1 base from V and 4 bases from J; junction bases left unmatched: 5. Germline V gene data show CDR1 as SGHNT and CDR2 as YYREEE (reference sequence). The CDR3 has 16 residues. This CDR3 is CASSLIAGVSTGELFF. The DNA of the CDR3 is TGTGCCAGCAGCTTGATAGCGGGAGTGAGCACCGGGGAGCTGTTTTTT.

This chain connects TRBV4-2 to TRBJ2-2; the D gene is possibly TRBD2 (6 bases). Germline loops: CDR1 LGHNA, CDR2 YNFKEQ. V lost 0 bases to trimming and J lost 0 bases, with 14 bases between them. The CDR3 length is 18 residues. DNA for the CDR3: TGTGCCAGCAGCCAAGATTTCCTTTGGGGGGCGAACACCGGGGAGCTGTTTTTT. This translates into CASSQDFLWGANTGELFF.

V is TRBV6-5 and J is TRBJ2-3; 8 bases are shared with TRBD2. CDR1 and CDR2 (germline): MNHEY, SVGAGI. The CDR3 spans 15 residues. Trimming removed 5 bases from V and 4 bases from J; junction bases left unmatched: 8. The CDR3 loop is CASSREAGVPDTQYF. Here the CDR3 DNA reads TGTGCCAGCAGTCGCGAAGCGGGAGTGCCAGATACGCAGTATTTT.

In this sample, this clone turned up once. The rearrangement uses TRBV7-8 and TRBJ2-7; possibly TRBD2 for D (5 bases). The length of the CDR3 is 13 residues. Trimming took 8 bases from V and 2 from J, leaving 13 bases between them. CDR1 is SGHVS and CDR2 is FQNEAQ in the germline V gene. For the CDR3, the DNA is TGTGCCAGCTCCTGGACGGGGACCTACGAGCAGTACTTC. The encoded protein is CASSWTGTYEQYF. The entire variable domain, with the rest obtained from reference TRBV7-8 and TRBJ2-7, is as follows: GAGVSQSPRYKVAKRGQDVALRCDPISGHVSLFWYQQALGQGPEFLTYFQNEAQLDKSGLPSDRFFAERPEGSVSTLKIQRTQQEDSAVYLCASSWTGTYEQYFGPGTRLTVT.

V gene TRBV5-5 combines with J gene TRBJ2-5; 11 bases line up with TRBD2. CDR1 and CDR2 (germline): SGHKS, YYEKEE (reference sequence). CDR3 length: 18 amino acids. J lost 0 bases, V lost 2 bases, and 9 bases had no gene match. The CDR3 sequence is CASSFLLAGAPYQETQYF. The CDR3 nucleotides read TGTGCCAGCAGCTTTCTACTAGCGGGAGCCCCGTACCAAGAGACCCAGTACTTC.

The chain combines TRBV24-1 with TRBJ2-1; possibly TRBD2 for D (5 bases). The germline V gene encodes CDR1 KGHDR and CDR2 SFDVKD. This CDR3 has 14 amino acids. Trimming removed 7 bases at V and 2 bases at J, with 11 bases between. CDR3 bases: TGTGCCACCAGGGGAGACGGTACCTACAATGAGCAGTTCTTC. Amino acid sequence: CATRGDGTYNEQFF.

The CDR3 DNA reads TGTGCCAGTAGTATTTCATTGAACACTGAAGCTTTCTTT. It is translated as CASSISLNTEAFF. This chain links TRBV19 with TRBJ1-1; D gene ambiguous. The V gene's germline CDR1 is LNHDA and CDR2 SQIVND (reference sequence). V dropped 3 bases and J dropped 0 bases, with 5 bases sitting between them. This CDR3 has 13 residues. The variable domain in full, completed from reference TRBV19 and TRBJ1-1, reads DGGITQSPKYLFRKEGQNVTLSCEQNLNHDAMYWYRQDPGQGLRLIYYSQIVNDFQKGDIAEGYSVSREKKESFPLTVTSAQKNPTAFYLCASSISLNTEAFFGQGTRLTVV.

CDR3 amino acids: CASSPRGQGPNEKLFF. In DNA, the CDR3 is TGTGCCAGCAGCCCTAGGGGACAGGGCCCTAATGAAAAACTGTTTTTT. This chain joins TRBV7-9 and TRBJ1-4; 9 bases line up with TRBD1. Germline CDR1 is SEHNR and CDR2 is FQNEAQ (reference sequence). J lost 3 bases, V lost 5 bases, and 7 bases had no gene match. The CDR3 consists of 16 residues. Complete variable domain (other parts from reference TRBV7-9 and TRBJ1-4): DTGVSQNPRHKITKRGQNVTFRCDPISEHNRLYWYRQTLGQGPEFLTYFQNEAQLEKSRLLSDRFSAERPKGSFSTLEIQRTEQGDSAMYLCASSPRGQGPNEKLFFGSGTQLSVL.

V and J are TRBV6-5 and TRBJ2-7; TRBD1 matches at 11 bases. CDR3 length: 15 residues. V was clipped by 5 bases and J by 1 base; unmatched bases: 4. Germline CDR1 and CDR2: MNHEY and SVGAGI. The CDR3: CASSRGTGGSYEQYV. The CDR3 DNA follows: TGTGCCAGCAGTCGAGGGACAGGGGGTTCCTACGAGCAGTACGTC.

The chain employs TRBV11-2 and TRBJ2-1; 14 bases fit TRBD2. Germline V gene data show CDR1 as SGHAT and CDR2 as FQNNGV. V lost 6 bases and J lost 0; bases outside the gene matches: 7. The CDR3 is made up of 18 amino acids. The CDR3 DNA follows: TGTGCCAGCAGAGAGACTAGCGGGAGGGCGTCCTCCTACAATGAGCAGTTCTTC. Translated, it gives CASRETSGRASSYNEQFF.

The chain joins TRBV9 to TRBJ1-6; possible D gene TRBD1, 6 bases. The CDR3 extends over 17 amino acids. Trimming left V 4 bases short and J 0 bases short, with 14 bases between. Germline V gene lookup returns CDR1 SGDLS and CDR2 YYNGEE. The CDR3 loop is CASSLGQLSSYNSPLHF. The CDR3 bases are TGTGCCAGCAGCCTAGGACAGTTGAGCTCCTATAATTCACCCCTCCACTTT.

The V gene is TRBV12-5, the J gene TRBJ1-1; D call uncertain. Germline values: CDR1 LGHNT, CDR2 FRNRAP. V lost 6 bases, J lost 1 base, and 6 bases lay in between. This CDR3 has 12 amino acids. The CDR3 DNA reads TGTGCTAGTGGCCTATGGAACACTGAAGCTTTCTTT. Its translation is CASGLWNTEAFF.

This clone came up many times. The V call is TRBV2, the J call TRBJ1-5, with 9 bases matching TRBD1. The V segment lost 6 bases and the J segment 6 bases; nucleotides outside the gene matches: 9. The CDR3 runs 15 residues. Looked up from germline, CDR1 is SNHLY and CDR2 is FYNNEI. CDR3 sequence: CASSRDRVVGQPQHF. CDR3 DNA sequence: TGTGCCAGCAGCCGGGACAGGGTAGTGGGTCAGCCCCAGCATTTT.

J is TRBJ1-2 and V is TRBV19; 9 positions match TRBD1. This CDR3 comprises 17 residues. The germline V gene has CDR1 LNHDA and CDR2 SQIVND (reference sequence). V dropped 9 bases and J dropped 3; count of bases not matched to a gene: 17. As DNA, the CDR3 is TGTGCCAGCGAGTCGTGGGACAGGGAGGACCGGGACTATGGCTACACCTTC. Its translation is CASESWDREDRDYGYTF.

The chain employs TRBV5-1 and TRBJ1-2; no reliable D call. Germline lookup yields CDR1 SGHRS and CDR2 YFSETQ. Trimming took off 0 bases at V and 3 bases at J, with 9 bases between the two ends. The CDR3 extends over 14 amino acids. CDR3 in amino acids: CASSLDRPDYGYTF. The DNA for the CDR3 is TGCGCCAGCAGCTTGGATCGTCCGGACTATGGCTACACCTTC.

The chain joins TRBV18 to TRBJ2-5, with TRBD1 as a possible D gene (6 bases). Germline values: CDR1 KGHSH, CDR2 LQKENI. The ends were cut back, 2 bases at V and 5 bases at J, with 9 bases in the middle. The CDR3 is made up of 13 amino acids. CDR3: CASSPSGVETQYF. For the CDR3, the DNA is TGTGCCAGCTCACCATCAGGGGTCGAGACCCAGTACTTC. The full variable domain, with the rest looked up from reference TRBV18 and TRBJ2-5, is NAGVMQNPRHLVRRRGQEARLRCSPMKGHSHVYWYRQLPEEGLKFMVYLQKENIIDESGMPKERFSAEFPKEGPSILRIQQVVRGDSAAYFCASSPSGVETQYFGPGTRLLVL.

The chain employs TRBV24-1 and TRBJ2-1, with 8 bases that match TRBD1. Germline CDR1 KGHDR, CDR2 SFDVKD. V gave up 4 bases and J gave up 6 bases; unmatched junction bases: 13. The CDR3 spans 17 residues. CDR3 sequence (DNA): TGTGCCACCAGTGAGTCTAAAGGGACAGGCAAATCCAATGAGCAGTTCTTC. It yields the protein CATSESKGTGKSNEQFF.

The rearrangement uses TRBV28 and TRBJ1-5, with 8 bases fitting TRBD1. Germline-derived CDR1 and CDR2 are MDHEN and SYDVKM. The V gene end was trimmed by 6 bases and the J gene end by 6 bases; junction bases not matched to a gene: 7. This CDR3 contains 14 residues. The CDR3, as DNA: TGTGCCAGCAGGCTGGGGACAGGAGGTCAGCCCCAGCATTTT. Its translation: CASRLGTGGQPQHF.

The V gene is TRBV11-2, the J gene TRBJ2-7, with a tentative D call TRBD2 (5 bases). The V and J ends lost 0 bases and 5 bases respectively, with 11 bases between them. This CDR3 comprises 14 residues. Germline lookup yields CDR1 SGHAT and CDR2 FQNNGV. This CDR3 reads CASSLDPRGNEQYV. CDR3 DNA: TGTGCCAGCAGCTTAGATCCTCGAGGGAACGAGCAGTACGTC.